The 30 T cell receptor beta chains listed next were all sequenced from one sample in a study of T cell clones after liver transplantation. Repertoires were generated with immunoSEQ multiplex PCR, while TCRdb's copy carries only in-frame clones and drops some. Among about 15,000 clones, approximately 77% were seen once, and the ten largest hold roughly 30%. The specimen was CD8+ T cells from blood, collected approximately 4 years after liver transplant. Receptors originate from a human patient who received a liver transplant. Among the T cells, some may be from the graft donor.

The V and J genes are TRBV15 and TRBJ1-1, with D unclear. V lost 0 bases, J lost 3 bases, and 20 bases lay in between. The CDR3 loop spans 18 amino acids. CDR1 LNHNV and CDR2 YYDKDF come from the germline V gene (reference sequence). CDR3 in amino acids: CATSRDRPSVRVHTEAFF. As DNA, the CDR3 is TGTGCCACCAGCAGAGATCGCCCCTCCGTACGAGTTCACACTGAAGCTTTCTTT.

In DNA form, the CDR3 reads TGTGCCAGCAGCTATTGGTCCCGGGGTGTTGAGCAGTTCTTC. Translating gives CASSYWSRGVEQFF. This chain uses TRBV5-6 with TRBJ2-1, with D tentatively TRBD2 (5 bases). Germline V gene data show CDR1 as SGHDT and CDR2 as YYEEEE. V lost 3 bases and J 9 bases, leaving 16 bases between the germline ends. The CDR3 is 14 amino acids.

The chain couples TRBV11-1 to TRBJ2-3, with 10 bases aligning to TRBD1. CDR3 length equals 14 residues. CDR1 is SGHAT, CDR2 FQDESV, per germline (reference sequence). V lost 4 bases, J lost 6 bases, and 4 bases stayed unmatched. Here the CDR3 DNA reads TGTGCCAGCAGCTCCTGGACAGGGGGGGATACGCAGTATTTT. Translation: CASSSWTGGDTQYF.

The CDR3 reads CASSISGGGPRFGEQFF. The CDR3 nucleotides read TGTGCCAGTAGTATATCGGGCGGGGGGCCCCGTTTTGGTGAGCAGTTCTTC. This chain uses TRBV19 with TRBJ2-1; 8 bases map to TRBD2. Per the germline V gene, CDR1 is LNHDA and CDR2 is SQIVND (reference sequence). This CDR3 has 17 residues. V lost 2 bases and J lost 9; bases outside the gene matches: 15.

The gene calls are TRBV30 and TRBJ1-4; D perhaps matches TRBD1 (6 bases). Trimming took off 8 bases at V and 4 bases at J, with 17 bases between the two ends. The germline V gene encodes CDR1 GTSNPN and CDR2 SVGIG (reference sequence). There are 14 residues in the CDR3. In DNA, the CDR3 is TGTGCCGCAAATCCGACAGGAGATAATGAAAAACTGTTTTTT. Its protein product is CAANPTGDNEKLFF.

The CDR3 sequence is CASSTPSPGTEAFF. Here the CDR3 DNA reads TGTGCCAGCAGCACCCCGTCCCCCGGCACTGAAGCTTTCTTT. The chain couples TRBV5-6 to TRBJ1-1; D unclear. V was pared by 4 bases and J by 4 bases, with 14 bases between. The CDR3 sequence is 14 residues long. Germline V gene sequence: CDR1 SGHDT, CDR2 YYEEEE.

This rearrangement joins TRBV19 to TRBJ2-2; 11 nucleotides align to TRBD1. The CDR3 is 16 residues long. Losses at the gene ends were 5 bases for V and 4 bases for J; bases not matched to a gene: 6. In germline, CDR1 is LNHDA, CDR2 SQIVND (reference sequence). CDR3 sequence reads: CASSLWTGGGTGELFF. Written as DNA, the CDR3 is TGTGCCAGTAGTCTATGGACAGGGGGCGGCACCGGGGAGCTGTTTTTT.

The chain uses TRBV12-5 and TRBJ1-3; TRBD1 matches 7 bases. The CDR3 contains 14 residues. Unmatched junction bases numbered 4, after V lost 5 bases and J lost 3 bases. Germline V gene lookup returns CDR1 LGHNT and CDR2 FRNRAP. The CDR3 protein is CASGNPGGGNTIYF. The CDR3 DNA is TGTGCTAGTGGTAACCCAGGGGGTGGAAACACCATATATTTT.

The chain combines TRBV2 with TRBJ2-7; 7 bases agree with TRBD2. The length of the CDR3 is 15 residues. The V and J ends lost 9 bases and 3 bases, in that order; junction bases with no gene match: 14. Germline CDR1 and CDR2: SNHLY and FYNNEI. CDR3 DNA: TGTGCCAGGAGCTCTCAGCGGGAACAGCTCTACGAGCAGTACTTC. Protein: CARSSQREQLYEQYF.

This clone was seen only a few times. This chain joins TRBV4-1 and TRBJ2-7; TRBD2 might be the D (5 bases). The CDR3 has 12 amino acids. Trimming shortened V by 0 bases and J by 9 bases, and 9 bases separated the two germline ends. Germline V gene sequence: CDR1 MGHRA, CDR2 YSYEKL. The CDR3, as DNA: TGCGCCAGCAGCCAAGAAGCCGGAGGGCAGTACTTC. Its protein product is CASSQEAGGQYF.

The chain joins TRBV11-3 to TRBJ2-1, with 11 positions matching TRBD2. The CDR3 is 16 amino acids. The germline V gene encodes CDR1 SGHNT and CDR2 YENEEA. V lost 3 bases, J lost 8 bases, and 9 bases stayed unmatched. The CDR3 loop is CASSLRIAGGPHEQFF. The CDR3 nucleotides are TGTGCCAGCAGCTTGCGTATAGCGGGAGGGCCCCATGAGCAGTTCTTC.

This chain's CDR3 is CASRDHPGPEQYF. The CDR3 nucleotides are TGTGCCAGCAGGGACCATCCGGGCCCCGAGCAGTACTTC. The chain uses TRBV7-9 and TRBJ2-7; D ambiguous. The CDR3 contains 13 residues. Between the trimmed V and J ends, which lost 6 bases and 6 bases, there was a span of 15 bases. Germline V gene data show CDR1 as SEHNR and CDR2 as FQNEAQ (reference sequence).

This sequence joins TRBV7-2 and TRBJ2-1; D is unresolved. CDR3 length equals 15 residues. Germline V lookup: CDR1 SGHTA, CDR2 FQGNSA. Trimming left V 0 bases short and J 0 bases short, with 6 bases between. In DNA, the CDR3 is TGTGCCAGCAGCTTAGCGGTGAGCTCCTACAATGAGCAGTTCTTC. It translates to CASSLAVSSYNEQFF.

This clone was detected a few times. The chain has TRBV12-5 and TRBJ2-5; D call uncertain. With 7 bases removed from V and 8 bases from J, the gap between germline ends came to 17 bases. The CDR3 consists of 13 residues. From germline, CDR1 is LGHNT and CDR2 FRNRAP. This chain's CDR3 is CASAPRQDETQYF. The CDR3 DNA reads TGTGCTAGTGCCCCCCGGCAGGACGAAACCCAGTACTTC.

The gene calls are TRBV9 and TRBJ1-1; 8 bases fit TRBD1. CDR1 and CDR2 from the germline V gene are SGDLS and YYNGEE. The CDR3 length is 16 residues. The junction had 4 bases not matched to a gene; V was cut back by 0 bases and J by 0 bases. DNA of the CDR3: TGTGCCAGCAGCGTAGGGACAGGGTTCATGAACACTGAAGCTTTCTTT. Its translation: CASSVGTGFMNTEAFF.

This clone was counted between two and nine times. V usage is TRBV15 and J usage is TRBJ1-4; D gene uncertain. The V end was cut by 1 base, the J end by 7 bases, with 13 bases between. The CDR3 consists of 15 residues. Germline values: CDR1 LNHNV, CDR2 YYDKDF (reference sequence). CDR3 residues: CATSRAQEEVEKLFF. The CDR3 DNA reads as TGTGCCACCAGCAGAGCCCAGGAGGAGGTTGAAAAACTGTTTTTT.

J is TRBJ2-7 and V is TRBV9; perhaps TRBD2 as D (5 bases). With 8 bases removed from V and 5 bases from J, the gap between germline ends came to 20 bases. The germline V gene has CDR1 SGDLS and CDR2 YYNGEE. The CDR3 is 14 residues long. CDR3 sequence reads: CARLPASRADEQYF. In DNA form, the CDR3 reads TGTGCCAGGCTTCCCGCTAGCAGAGCCGACGAGCAGTACTTC.

The chain has TRBV9 and TRBJ1-1, with D perhaps TRBD1 (5 bases). V gave up 8 bases and J gave up 1 base, with 9 bases separating them. Germline V gene data show CDR1 as SGDLS and CDR2 as YYNGEE. The CDR3 extends over 12 amino acids. The chain's CDR3 is CASSGGNTEAFF. The CDR3 region has the DNA TGTGCCAGTAGTGGGGGGAACACTGAAGCTTTCTTT.

This clone was recorded a few times. The rearrangement uses TRBV4-1 and TRBJ1-5; D unresolved. Germline CDR1 and CDR2: MGHRA and YSYEKL. The CDR3 is 16 amino acids. V was shortened by 0 bases and J by 0 bases, with 9 bases between the two germline ends. The CDR3 sequence: CASSQDRTISNQPQHF. CDR3 DNA sequence: TGCGCCAGCAGCCAAGATCGGACTATTAGCAATCAGCCCCAGCATTTT.

The CDR3 nucleotides read TGTGCCAGCAGCTCCTGGGACGGGCAAATGTACTTC. It specifies CASSSWDGQMYF. The genes are TRBV5-4 and TRBJ2-4; TRBD1 or TRBD2 may be the D gene (5 bases each). Trimming took 3 bases from V and 15 from J, leaving 16 bases between them. The germline CDR1 and CDR2 sequences are SGHNT and YYREEE (reference sequence). CDR3 length: 12 residues.

The chain couples TRBV28 to TRBJ1-1; the D is unclear. Germline loops: CDR1 MDHEN, CDR2 SYDVKM. This CDR3 has 15 residues. Trimming pared 3 bases from V and 1 base from J, leaving 12 bases between. The CDR3 DNA is TGTGCCAGCAGTTTCAACGGCCCCCCGAACACTGAAGCTTTCTTT. This translates into CASSFNGPPNTEAFF.

The CDR3 DNA sequence: TGTGCCAGCAGTTGGGCAGGGGCTGGGAACACTGAAGCTTTCTTT. The encoded protein is CASSWAGAGNTEAFF. This sequence joins TRBV6-5 and TRBJ1-1; possible D gene TRBD1, 6 bases. The CDR3 runs to 15 residues. Germline V lookup: CDR1 MNHEY, CDR2 SVGAGI. The germline V and J ends were trimmed by 4 bases and 1 base, with 13 bases remaining between them.

This chain uses TRBV27 with TRBJ2-5, with D perhaps matching TRBD2 (6 bases). Trimming cost V 3 bases and J 4 bases, with 15 bases left between them. The CDR3 has 15 residues. Germline lookup yields CDR1 MNHEY and CDR2 SMNVEV (reference sequence). The CDR3 DNA sequence: TGTGCCAGCAGTTTTCAGGGAAGGGGAGGAGAGACCCAGTACTTC. Encoded protein: CASSFQGRGGETQYF.

CDR3 nucleotides: TGTGCCAGCAGTTACCCGGAAGAGCAGTACTTC. Translation: CASSYPEEQYF. J is TRBJ2-7 and V is TRBV6-5, with no clear D. V lost 2 bases and J 7 bases, leaving 6 bases between the germline ends. The CDR3 loop spans 11 amino acids. Looked up from germline, CDR1 is MNHEY and CDR2 is SVGAGI.

V gene TRBV11-2 combines with J gene TRBJ2-3; no firm D call. The CDR3 covers 15 residues. Germline CDR1 reads SGHAT; CDR2 reads FQNNGV. V lost 1 base and J lost 5, with 13 bases in between. DNA of the CDR3: TGTGCCAGCAGCTTAGGGGAACCTACCGAAGATACGCAGTATTTT. Amino acid sequence: CASSLGEPTEDTQYF. Filled out from reference TRBV11-2 and TRBJ2-3, the complete variable domain reads EAGVAQSPRYKIIEKRQSVAFWCNPISGHATLYWYQQILGQGPKLLIQFQNNGVVDDSQLPKDRFSAERLKGVDSTLKIQPAKLEDSAVYLCASSLGEPTEDTQYFGPGTRLTVL.

The rearrangement joins TRBV19 to TRBJ2-3; 10 bases fit TRBD2. From germline, CDR1 is LNHDA and CDR2 SQIVND (reference sequence). The CDR3 is 12 residues long. V shed 6 bases and J 14 bases; nucleotides not matched to a gene: 8. The CDR3 DNA reads TGTGCCAGTAGCATTGGTCTAGCGGGAGTGTATTTT. The encoded protein is CASSIGLAGVYF.

The chain has TRBV27 and TRBJ2-2, with 13 bases fitting TRBD2. With V trimmed by 6 bases and J by 0 bases, 4 bases remained unmatched. Germline CDR1 and CDR2: MNHEY and SMNVEV (reference sequence). The length of the CDR3 is 17 residues. In DNA, the CDR3 is TGTGCCAGCAGCCCGACTAGCGGGGGGCCGAACACCGGGGAGCTGTTTTTT. As protein: CASSPTSGGPNTGELFF.

This chain joins TRBV7-3 and TRBJ2-4; TRBD2 agrees at 7 bases. V lost 4 bases to trimming and J lost 7 bases; unmatched junction nucleotides: 16. The germline CDR1 and CDR2 sequences are SGHTA and FQGTGA. This CDR3 is 17 amino acids long. As DNA, the CDR3 is TGTGCCAGCAGCTCGAGGGTGCGGGAGCGGTTACGGAACATTCAGTACTTC. Its translation: CASSSRVRERLRNIQYF.

This chain joins TRBV6-5 and TRBJ1-1; D uncertain. V lost 6 bases and J lost 4, with 12 bases in between. The CDR3 totals 13 residues. In germline, CDR1 is MNHEY, CDR2 SVGAGI. This CDR3 reads CASSASGTTEAFF. Written as DNA, the CDR3 is TGTGCCAGCAGCGCGTCGGGTACCACTGAAGCTTTCTTT.

This chain uses TRBV5-1 with TRBJ2-6, with D perhaps matching TRBD2 (5 bases). Looked up from germline, CDR1 is SGHRS and CDR2 is YFSETQ. The V end lost 5 bases, the J end lost 1 base, and 7 bases lay between the germline ends. The CDR3 has 14 residues. CDR3 sequence reads: CASSRDSGANVLTF. The CDR3 DNA reads TGCGCCAGCAGTCGGGATTCTGGGGCCAACGTCCTGACTTTC.